Presented here are 16 T cell receptor beta chains from one specimen sequenced in a study of robustness of blood B and T cell sequencing. mRNA, not genomic DNA, served as the source for TCR beta repertoires. cDNA synthesis used template switching with a 5' universal priming oligo. Every cDNA molecule received a random 12-nucleotide UMI from the template-switch oligo. Each CDR3 protein is one row after TCRdb ran MiXCR on the PCR reads. This sample has several hundred distinct CDR3 sequences; approximately 75% occur once, and the top ten carry approximately 40%. The specimen was peripheral blood. These receptors came from a human donor in good health.

This clonotype was picked up a small number of times. V gene TRBV15 combines with J gene TRBJ1-5; D not certain. Germline loops: CDR1 LNHNV, CDR2 YYDKDF (reference sequence). The CDR3 covers 14 residues. V was shortened by 4 bases and J by 3 bases, with 10 bases between the two germline ends. The CDR3 nucleotides are TGTGCCACCAGCAATGGACTGATCAATCAGCCCCAGCATTTT. Translated: CATSNGLINQPQHF.

The J gene is TRBJ2-3, the V gene TRBV6-4; no reliable D call. V dropped 0 bases and J dropped 6 bases, with 10 bases sitting between them. Germline V gene lookup returns CDR1 MRHNA and CDR2 SNTAGT. This CDR3 region has 14 residues. The CDR3 spells CASSDSGGSDTQYF. For the CDR3, the DNA is TGTGCCAGCAGTGACTCTGGCGGATCCGATACGCAGTATTTT.

This chain links TRBV27 with TRBJ2-4, with D tentatively TRBD2 (6 bases). V lost 6 bases, J lost 2 bases, and 11 bases lay in between. The CDR3 length is 14 residues. Germline CDR1 MNHEY, CDR2 SMNVEV (reference sequence). The CDR3 nucleotides are TGTGCCAGCAGGGGGGGATCGACCAAAAACATTCAGTACTTC. Its translation: CASRGGSTKNIQYF.

The CDR3 is CSASGLASSTDTQYF. CDR3 sequence (DNA): TGCAGTGCTAGTGGGCTAGCGTCTAGCACAGATACGCAGTATTTT. V gene TRBV20-1 combines with J gene TRBJ2-3; D is possibly TRBD2 (6 bases). Trimming left V 3 bases short and J 0 bases short, with 13 bases between. Germline V CDR1 and CDR2: DFQATT, SNEGSKA (reference sequence). This CDR3 contains 15 residues.

This chain connects TRBV6-1 to TRBJ1-5; TRBD1 agrees at 9 bases. The trim removed 7 bases at V and 4 bases at J, leaving 8 bases unmatched. CDR1 and CDR2 from the germline V gene are MNHNS and SASEGT. The CDR3 runs 15 residues. This chain's CDR3 is CASKSPGQGNQPQHF. The CDR3 DNA reads as TGTGCCAGCAAGTCGCCGGGACAGGGTAATCAGCCCCAGCATTTT.

The chain recombines TRBV15 with TRBJ1-2, with a possible D match to TRBD1 (5 bases). V lost 1 base to trimming and J lost 1 base, with 7 bases between them. This CDR3 is built from 14 residues. From germline, CDR1 is LNHNV and CDR2 YYDKDF (reference sequence). The CDR3 spells CATSRGQNNYGYTF. In DNA form, the CDR3 reads TGTGCCACCAGCAGAGGACAGAATAACTATGGCTACACCTTC.

The chain combines TRBV3-1 with TRBJ2-7; 10 bases line up with TRBD1. The CDR3 consists of 15 residues. With V trimmed by 4 bases and J by 5 bases, 8 bases remained unmatched. Germline assignment: CDR1 LGHDT and CDR2 YNNKEL (reference sequence). The CDR3 reads CASSPETGGYDEQYF. CDR3 nucleotide sequence: TGTGCCAGCAGCCCAGAGACAGGGGGCTATGACGAGCAGTACTTC.

In its sample, this clonotype was seen a few times. The V call is TRBV30, the J call TRBJ1-4; TRBD1 matches 7 bases. Trimming at V came to 0 bases and at J to 5 bases, leaving 18 bases not matched to a gene. The CDR3 runs to 19 residues. From germline, CDR1 is GTSNPN and CDR2 SVGIG (reference sequence). CDR3 in amino acids: CAWSVLTHTGADGNEKLFF. In DNA, the CDR3 is TGTGCCTGGAGTGTCCTCACACACACAGGGGCCGACGGGAATGAAAAACTGTTTTTT.

The chain is built from TRBV9 and TRBJ1-5; D remains ambiguous. V dropped 4 bases and J dropped 2 bases, with 10 bases sitting between them. The germline CDR1 and CDR2 sequences are SGDLS and YYNGEE. The CDR3 spans 14 residues. This CDR3 reads CASSLAAGNQPQHF. DNA of the CDR3: TGTGCCAGCAGCCTAGCGGCAGGCAATCAGCCCCAGCATTTT.

The V and J genes are TRBV7-2 and TRBJ2-3, with D perhaps matching TRBD2 (5 bases). Per the germline V gene, CDR1 is SGHTA and CDR2 is FQGNSA. Deletions cut 2 bases from V and 4 bases from J, with 10 bases between. This CDR3 comprises 14 residues. In nucleotides, the CDR3 is TGTGCCAGCAGCTTATGGCTAGCATCAGATACGCAGTATTTT. Translated: CASSLWLASDTQYF.

The genes are TRBV6-1 and TRBJ2-3; perhaps TRBD2 as D (7 bases). CDR3 length: 14 residues. The V end was cut by 3 bases, the J end by 4 bases, with 11 bases between. Germline CDR1 is MNHNS and CDR2 is SASEGT. This chain's CDR3 is CASSEGGGADTQYF. CDR3 DNA: TGTGCCAGCAGTGAGGGGGGGGGCGCAGATACGCAGTATTTT.

V usage is TRBV12-3 or TRBV12-4 and J usage is TRBJ2-2; 7 nucleotides match TRBD2. The CDR3 is made up of 15 amino acids. J was trimmed by 0 bases and V by 6 bases; bases with no gene match: 4. The CDR3 sequence is CASRGTTANTGELFF. The CDR3 DNA reads TGTGCCAGCAGGGGGACTACTGCGAACACCGGGGAGCTGTTTTTT.

The J gene is TRBJ1-2, the V gene TRBV27; TRBD1 aligns across 9 bases. Germline V CDR1 and CDR2: MNHEY, SMNVEV (reference sequence). The CDR3 loop spans 14 amino acids. V shed 4 bases and J 5 bases; nucleotides not matched to a gene: 5. CDR3 sequence: CASSSGTGFYGYTF. CDR3 in DNA: TGTGCCAGCAGTTCAGGGACAGGGTTTTATGGCTACACCTTC.

J is TRBJ2-1 and V is TRBV6-2 or TRBV6-3; 9 nucleotides agree with TRBD2. The J segment lost 4 bases and the V segment lost 2 bases, leaving 18 bases of the junction unmatched. This CDR3 spans 20 amino acids. CDR1 is MNHEY and CDR2 is SVGEGT in the germline V gene. The CDR3 DNA is TGTGCCAGCAGTTACAGGGTGGCGGGGGGGTTCCCACCCTTGTACAATGAGCAGTTCTTC. It specifies CASSYRVAGGFPPLYNEQFF.

The chain links TRBV6-5 to TRBJ2-7; TRBD1 matches at 9 bases. Trimming took 4 bases from V and 5 from J; bases not matched to a gene: 12. The CDR3 loop spans 16 amino acids. Per germline, CDR1 MNHEY and CDR2 SVGAGI. The CDR3 loop is CASSWDVQGAQDEQYF. The DNA for the CDR3 is TGTGCCAGCAGTTGGGATGTACAGGGGGCGCAGGACGAGCAGTACTTC.

The chain uses TRBV27 and TRBJ2-1; perhaps D is TRBD1 or TRBD2 (5 bases each). Germline CDR1 and CDR2: MNHEY and SMNVEV (reference sequence). V lost 2 bases to trimming and J lost 1 base, with 15 bases between them. The CDR3 is 17 residues long. In DNA, the CDR3 is TGTGCCAGCAGTTTAGCAGGGACCATAGGTTCCTACAATGAGCAGTTCTTC. Protein product: CASSLAGTIGSYNEQFF.